This T cell receptor beta chain was captured in a study of OX40 agonist ivuxolimab in advanced cancers. Background on the study: Partial responses occurred in Three dose-escalation patients, one with hepatocellular carcinoma and two with cutaneous melanoma.

Libraries were prepared by immunoSEQ multiplex PCR; TCRdb keeps only in-frame clonotypes and omits some of them. Among tens of thousands of clones listed, roughly 80% were seen once. Trimming took off 0 bases at V and 2 bases at J, with 9 bases between the two ends. CDR3 size: 15 residues. Per germline, CDR1 MGHRA and CDR2 YSYEKL. The V call is TRBV4-1, the J call TRBJ2-3; no definite D call. The receptor was isolated from an adult with an advanced solid tumor such as melanoma, head and neck, liver or kidney cancer. The material sequenced was CD4+ or CD8+ T cells sorted from blood, taken in a trial of the OX40 agonist ivuxolimab. The CDR3 loop is CASSQDLVTTDTQYF. The DNA for the CDR3 is TGCGCCAGCAGCCAAGATCTGGTTACCACAGATACGCAGTATTTT.